Sequencing of this T cell receptor (beta chain) was carried out in a study of shared clonotypes between healthy human individuals. The CDR3 totals 15 residues. Germline V CDR1 and CDR2: MNHEY, SMNVEV (reference sequence). Trimming removed 7 bases from V and 5 bases from J; junction bases left unmatched: 12. Only in-frame clones appear in the TCRdb table, and some are missing; sequencing was by immunoSEQ multiplex PCR. The sample has 650,000 to 700,000 clones, 90% seen once. This chain uses TRBV27 with TRBJ2-7; 9 bases agree with TRBD1. This sequence originates from a man aged 18 to 30 in good health. Some clones in this sample may be carry-over from other donors' samples. What was sequenced was memory CD8+ T cells from PBMCs. Subset described: CD45RO+ cells pooled with CCR7-negative TemRA cells. For the CDR3, the DNA is TGTGCCAGCACCTTGACTGGGACAGGGATCCACGAGCAGTACTTC. It translates to CASTLTGTGIHEQYF.